The table lists the clone carrying this TCR beta chain with a few counts. The data were obtained in a study of early stage breast cancer tumors. TCRdb keeps only in-frame clones here, not all; method: immunoSEQ multiplex PCR. This table holds tens of thousands of clones, 70% to 90% found once. The sample was blood. This TCR was sampled from a person in their fifties with breast cancer.

This CDR3 reads CASSEGQRSQPQHF. The DNA of the CDR3 is TGTGCCAGCAGTGAAGGGCAAAGGAGTCAGCCCCAGCATTTT. J is TRBJ1-5 and V is TRBV6-1; D unresolved. Germline loops: CDR1 MNHNS, CDR2 SASEGT. There are 14 residues in the CDR3. Trimming removed 1 base from V and 6 bases from J, with 10 bases in between.